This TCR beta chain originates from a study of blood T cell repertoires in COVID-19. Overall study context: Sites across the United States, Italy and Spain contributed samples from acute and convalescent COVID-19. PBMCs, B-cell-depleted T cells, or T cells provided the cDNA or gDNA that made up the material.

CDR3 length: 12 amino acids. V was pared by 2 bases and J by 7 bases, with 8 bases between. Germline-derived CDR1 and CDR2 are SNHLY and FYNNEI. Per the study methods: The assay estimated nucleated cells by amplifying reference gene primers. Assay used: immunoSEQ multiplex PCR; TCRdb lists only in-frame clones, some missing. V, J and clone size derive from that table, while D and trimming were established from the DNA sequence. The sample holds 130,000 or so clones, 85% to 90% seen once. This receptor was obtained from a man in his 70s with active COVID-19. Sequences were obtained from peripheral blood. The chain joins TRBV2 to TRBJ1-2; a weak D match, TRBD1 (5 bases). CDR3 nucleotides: TGTGCCAGCAGTGAAACCAGGGCTGGCTACACCTTC. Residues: CASSETRAGYTF.